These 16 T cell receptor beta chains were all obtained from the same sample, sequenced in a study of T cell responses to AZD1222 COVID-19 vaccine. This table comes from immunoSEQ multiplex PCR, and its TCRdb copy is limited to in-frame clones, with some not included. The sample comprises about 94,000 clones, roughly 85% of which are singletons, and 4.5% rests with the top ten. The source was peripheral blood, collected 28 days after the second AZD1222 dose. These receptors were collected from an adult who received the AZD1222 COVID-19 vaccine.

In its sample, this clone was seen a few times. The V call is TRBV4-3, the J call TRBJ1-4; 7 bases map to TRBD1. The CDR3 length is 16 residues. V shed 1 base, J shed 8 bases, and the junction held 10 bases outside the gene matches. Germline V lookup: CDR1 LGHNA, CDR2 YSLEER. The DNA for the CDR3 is TGCGCCAGCAGCCAAGGGAGACAGGGTAACCACGAAAAACTGTTTTTT. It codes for CASSQGRQGNHEKLFF.

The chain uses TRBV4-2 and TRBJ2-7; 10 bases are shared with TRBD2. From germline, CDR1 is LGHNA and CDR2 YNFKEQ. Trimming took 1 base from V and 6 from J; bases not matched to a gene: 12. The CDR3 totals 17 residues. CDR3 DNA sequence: TGTGCCAGCAGCCAAGTGGGAGCGGGAGGGCCTTTAGGCGAGCAGTACTTC. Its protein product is CASSQVGAGGPLGEQYF.

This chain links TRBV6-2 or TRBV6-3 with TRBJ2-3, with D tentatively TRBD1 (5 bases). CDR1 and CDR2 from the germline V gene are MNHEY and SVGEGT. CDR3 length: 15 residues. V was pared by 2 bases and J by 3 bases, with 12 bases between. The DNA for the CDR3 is TGTGCCAGCAGTTACGACAGCCGGTTGACAGATACGCAGTATTTT. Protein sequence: CASSYDSRLTDTQYF.

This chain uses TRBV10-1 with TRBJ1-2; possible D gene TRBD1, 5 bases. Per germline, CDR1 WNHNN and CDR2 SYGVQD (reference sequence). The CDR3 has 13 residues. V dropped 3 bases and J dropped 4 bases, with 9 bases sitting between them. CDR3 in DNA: TGCGCCAGCAGTGAACAGGCTGGCTATGGCTACACCTTC. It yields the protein CASSEQAGYGYTF.

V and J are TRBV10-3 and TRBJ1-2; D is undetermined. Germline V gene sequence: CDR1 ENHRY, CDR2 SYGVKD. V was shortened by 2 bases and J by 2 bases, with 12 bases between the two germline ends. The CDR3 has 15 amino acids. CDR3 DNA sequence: TGTGCCATCAGTGAGGGGTCAGCGACGAACTATGGCTACACCTTC. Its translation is CAISEGSATNYGYTF.

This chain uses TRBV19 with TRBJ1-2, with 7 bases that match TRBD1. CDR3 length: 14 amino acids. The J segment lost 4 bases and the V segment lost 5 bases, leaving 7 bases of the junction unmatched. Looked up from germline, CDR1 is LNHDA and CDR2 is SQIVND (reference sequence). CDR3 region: CASSPPDRVYGYTF. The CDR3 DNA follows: TGTGCCAGTAGTCCTCCCGACAGGGTCTATGGCTACACCTTC.

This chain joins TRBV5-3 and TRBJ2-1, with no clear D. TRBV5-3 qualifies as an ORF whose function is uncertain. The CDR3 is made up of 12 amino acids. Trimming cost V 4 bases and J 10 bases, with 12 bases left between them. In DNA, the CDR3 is TGTGCCAGAAGCCCACGCTATCGGGAGCAGTTCTTC. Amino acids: CARSPRYREQFF.

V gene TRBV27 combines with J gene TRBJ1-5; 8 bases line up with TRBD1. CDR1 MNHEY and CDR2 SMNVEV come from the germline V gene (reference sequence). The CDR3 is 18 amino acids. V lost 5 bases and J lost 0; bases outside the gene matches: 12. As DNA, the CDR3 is TGTGCCAGCAGTCCATTCGGACAGGGACTCCATAGCAATCAGCCCCAGCATTTT. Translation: CASSPFGQGLHSNQPQHF.

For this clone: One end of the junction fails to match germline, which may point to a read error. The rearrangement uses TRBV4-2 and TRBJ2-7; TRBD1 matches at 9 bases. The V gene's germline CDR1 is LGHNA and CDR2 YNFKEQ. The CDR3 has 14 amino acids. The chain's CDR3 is CASSPPGQGLSLGF. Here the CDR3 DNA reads TGTGCCAGCAGCCCTCCGGGACAGGGTCTAAGTTTGGGCTTC.

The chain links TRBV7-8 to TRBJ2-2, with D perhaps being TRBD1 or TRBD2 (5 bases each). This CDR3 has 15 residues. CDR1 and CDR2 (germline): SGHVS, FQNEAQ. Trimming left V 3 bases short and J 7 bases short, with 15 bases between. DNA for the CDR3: TGTGCCAGCAGCTTGGGACGGGGCGATAACGGGGAGCTGTTTTTT. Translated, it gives CASSLGRGDNGELFF.

CDR3 in amino acids: CARKQAPYEQYF. DNA for the CDR3: TGTGCCAGAAAGCAGGCCCCCTACGAGCAGTACTTC. The chain links TRBV7-5 to TRBJ2-7; the table's D call, TRBD1, has no DNA check behind it. TRBV7-5 is shown as a pseudogene. This CDR3 has 12 amino acids.

The CDR3 region is CASSEGWTSGAYNEQFF. For the CDR3, the DNA is TGTGCCAGCAGTGAAGGGTGGACTAGCGGAGCCTACAATGAGCAGTTCTTC. The rearrangement links TRBV2 to TRBJ2-1; 10 nucleotides align to TRBD2. CDR3 length: 17 residues. The V gene end was trimmed by 1 base and the J gene end by 2 bases; junction bases not matched to a gene: 5. The germline V gene has CDR1 SNHLY and CDR2 FYNNEI. The whole variable domain, filled in from reference TRBV2 and TRBJ2-1, reads EPEVTQTPSHQVTQMGQEVILRCVPISNHLYFYWYRQILGQKVEFLVSFYNNEISEKSEIFDDQFSVERPDGSNFTLKIRSTKLEDSAMYFCASSEGWTSGAYNEQFFGPGTRLTVL.

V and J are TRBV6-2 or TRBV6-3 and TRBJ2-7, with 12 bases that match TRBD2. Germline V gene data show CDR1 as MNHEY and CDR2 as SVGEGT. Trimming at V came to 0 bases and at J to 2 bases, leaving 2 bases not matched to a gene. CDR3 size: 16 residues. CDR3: CASSYSWTSGTYEQYF. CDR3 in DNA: TGTGCCAGCAGTTACTCGTGGACTAGCGGGACCTACGAGCAGTACTTC.

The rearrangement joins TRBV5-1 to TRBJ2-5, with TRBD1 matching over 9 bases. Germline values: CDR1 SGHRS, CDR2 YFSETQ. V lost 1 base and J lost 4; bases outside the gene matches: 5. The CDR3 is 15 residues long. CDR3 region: CASSLSPGQGETQYF. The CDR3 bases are TGCGCCAGCAGCTTGTCCCCGGGACAGGGAGAGACCCAGTACTTC.

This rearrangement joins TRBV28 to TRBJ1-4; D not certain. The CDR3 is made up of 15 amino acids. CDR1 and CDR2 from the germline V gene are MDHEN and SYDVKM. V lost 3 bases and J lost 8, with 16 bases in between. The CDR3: CASSFEHTSLEKLFF. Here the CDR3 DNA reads TGTGCCAGCAGTTTTGAGCACACCTCCTTAGAAAAACTGTTTTTT.

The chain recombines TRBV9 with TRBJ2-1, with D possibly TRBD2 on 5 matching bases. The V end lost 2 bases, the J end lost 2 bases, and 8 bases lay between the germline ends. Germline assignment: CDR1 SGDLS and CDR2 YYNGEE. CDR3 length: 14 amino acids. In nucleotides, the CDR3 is TGTGCCAGCAGCGTCGAGGGAACCTACAATGAGCAGTTCTTC. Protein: CASSVEGTYNEQFF.